This TCR beta chain stems from a study of cytomegalovirus exposure and HLA in healthy donors. Overall study results and limits: Subsequent analysis showed first-cohort TCR clusters tending to co-occur in approximately 120 validation repertoires. Most TCR sequences were uncommon, yet certain public TCRs appeared in many donors. Diagnosis of cytomegalovirus status made by the classifier reportedly showed high specificity and sensitivity. The study labeled around 160 TCR beta chains cytomegalovirus-associated.

Only in-frame clones appear in the TCRdb table, and some are missing; sequencing was by immunoSEQ multiplex PCR. The sample carries under 140,000 clones, roughly 89% recorded once. Regarding this clone: Antigen unknown.

Trimming left V 3 bases short and J 1 base short, with 6 bases between. This CDR3 spans 13 amino acids. The germline V gene encodes CDR1 WNHNN and CDR2 SYGVQD (reference sequence). Sequenced material: PBMCs. This receptor was identified in a woman between 18 and 30 years old in good health and CMV-seronegative. The gene calls are TRBV10-1 and TRBJ2-5; D gene uncertain. Written as DNA, the CDR3 is TGCGCCAGCAGTGAAGGAGTCCAAGAGACCCAGTACTTC. This sequence encodes CASSEGVQETQYF.